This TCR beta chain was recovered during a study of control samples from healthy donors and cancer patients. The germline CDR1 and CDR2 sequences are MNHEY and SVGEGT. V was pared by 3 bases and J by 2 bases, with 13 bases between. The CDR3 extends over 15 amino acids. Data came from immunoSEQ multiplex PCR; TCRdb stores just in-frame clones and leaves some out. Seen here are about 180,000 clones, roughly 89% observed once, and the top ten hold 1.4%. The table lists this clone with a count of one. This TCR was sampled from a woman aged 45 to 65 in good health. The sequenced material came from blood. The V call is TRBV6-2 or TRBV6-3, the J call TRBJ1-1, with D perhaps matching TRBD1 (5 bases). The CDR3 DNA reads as TGTGCCAGCAGTTATCTCGGGACTGATAACACTGAAGCTTTCTTT. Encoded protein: CASSYLGTDNTEAFF.